The present entry profiles one T cell receptor (beta chain) with its context. A junction end diverges from the germline sequence, so it may reflect a read error. Genomic DNA acted as the template from which TCR beta VDJ combination and CDR3 sequence profiling were carried out. TCRdb fed the reads into MiXCR, producing one record per CDR3 protein. The data contain 260,000 or so distinct CDR3 sequences, 70% to 85% of them seen just once; the ten biggest clones take up less than 50%. CDR1 LNHDA and CDR2 SQIVND come from the germline V gene (reference sequence). This CDR3 spans 15 amino acids. The source of the sample is a study of CD8+CD57+ T cells in acquired aplastic anemia. It was patients with CD8+CD57+ cell expansion by flow cytometry who were chosen for sequencing.

Sequencing input: sorted CD4+, CD8+, or CD8+CD57+ T cells (not recorded which) from PBMCs. This sequence joins TRBV19 and TRBJ2-2, with TRBD2 identical over 7 bases. The clonotype originates from a human donor with aplastic anemia. The CDR3 sequence is CASSGKAGTSGEQFF. Here the CDR3 DNA reads TGTGCCAGTAGTGGTAAAGCGGGGACCTCCGGGGAGCAGTTTTTC.